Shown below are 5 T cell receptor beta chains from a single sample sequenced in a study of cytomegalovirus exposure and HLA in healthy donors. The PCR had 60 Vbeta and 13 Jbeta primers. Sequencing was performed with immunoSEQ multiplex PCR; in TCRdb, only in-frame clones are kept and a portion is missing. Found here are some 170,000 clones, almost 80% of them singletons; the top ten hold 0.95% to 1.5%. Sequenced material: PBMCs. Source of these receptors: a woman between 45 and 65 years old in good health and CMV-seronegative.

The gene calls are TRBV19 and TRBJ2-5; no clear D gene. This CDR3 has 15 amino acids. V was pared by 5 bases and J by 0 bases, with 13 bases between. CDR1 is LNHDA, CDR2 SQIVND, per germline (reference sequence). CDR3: CASSANSFNQETQYF. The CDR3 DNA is TGTGCCAGTAGTGCTAACAGCTTTAACCAAGAGACCCAGTACTTC.

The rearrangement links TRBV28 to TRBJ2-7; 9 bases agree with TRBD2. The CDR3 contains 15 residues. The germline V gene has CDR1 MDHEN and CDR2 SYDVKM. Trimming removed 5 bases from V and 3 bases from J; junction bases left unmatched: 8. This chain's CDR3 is CASSRPTSGYYEQYF. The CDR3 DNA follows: TGTGCCAGCAGTAGGCCTACTAGCGGGTACTACGAGCAGTACTTC.

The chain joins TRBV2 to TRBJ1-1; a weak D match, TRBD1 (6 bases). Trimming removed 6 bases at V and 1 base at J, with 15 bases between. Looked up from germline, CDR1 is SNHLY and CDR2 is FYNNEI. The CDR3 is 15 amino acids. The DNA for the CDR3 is TGTGCCAGCAGGCCGACAGGCCACGAGAACACTGAAGCTTTCTTT. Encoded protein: CASRPTGHENTEAFF.

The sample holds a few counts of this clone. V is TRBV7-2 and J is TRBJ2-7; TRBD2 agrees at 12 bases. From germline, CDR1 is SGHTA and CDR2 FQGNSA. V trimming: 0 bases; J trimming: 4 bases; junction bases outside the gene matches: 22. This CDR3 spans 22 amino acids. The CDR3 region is CASSLAGNPTTRLAGVVYEQYF. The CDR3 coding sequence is TGTGCCAGCAGCTTAGCGGGGAACCCAACAACTAGACTAGCGGGAGTGGTATACGAGCAGTACTTC.

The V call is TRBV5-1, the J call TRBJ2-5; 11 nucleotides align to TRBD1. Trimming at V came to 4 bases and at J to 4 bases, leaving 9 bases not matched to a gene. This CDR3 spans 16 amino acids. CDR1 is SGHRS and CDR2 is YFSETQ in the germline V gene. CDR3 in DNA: TGCGCCAGCAGCACGGGTGGGACAGGGGGGAGAGAGACCCAGTACTTC. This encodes CASSTGGTGGRETQYF.